The rows below give T cell receptor beta chains drawn from one sample of a study of cytomegalovirus exposure and HLA in healthy donors. TCRdb's table, derived via immunoSEQ multiplex PCR, lists solely in-frame clones and lacks some. The sample has some 120,000 clones, roughly four fifths seen once. Material: PBMCs. The receptors shown here come from a man aged 50 or older in good health and CMV-seronegative. Each CDR3 is given with its conserved first and last residue. Each record gives: CDR3 protein, CDR3 DNA, D gene, J gene, clone size, V gene. The D gene is left open where the match is weak. Not all rows give a size; the values are once, few, many and, for expanded clones, a class.

CAISEATVNTEAFF TGTGCCATCAGTGAGGCGACAGTGAACACTGAAGCTTTCTTT - TRBJ1-1 - TRBV10-3
CASSPGLPSYEQYF TGCGCCAGCAGCCCCGGGTTGCCCTCCTACGAGCAGTACTTC - TRBJ2-7 few TRBV4-1
CASSRGQETQYF TGTGCCAGCAGCAGGGGGCAAGAGACCCAGTACTTC - TRBJ2-5 - TRBV11-2
CASSYSRGTGGSYTF TGTGCCAGCAGTTACTCCCGCGGGACAGGGGGAAGCTACACCTTC TRBD1 TRBJ1-2 - TRBV6-6
CASSTSGGTGEQYF TGTGCCAGCAGTACTAGCGGGGGGACGGGCGAGCAGTACTTC TRBD2 TRBJ2-7 - TRBV2
CASSTRTSGHNEQFF TGCGCCAGCAGCACACGGACTAGCGGGCATAATGAGCAGTTCTTC TRBD2 TRBJ2-1 - TRBV5-1
CASSPPTRNEKLFF TGTGCCAGCTCACCACCGACCAGGAATGAAAAACTGTTTTTT - TRBJ1-4 - TRBV18
CASRITGGNQPQHF TGTGCCAGCAGGATCACAGGGGGCAATCAGCCCCAGCATTTT - TRBJ1-5 - TRBV21-1
CARSFRRGPRTQYF TGTGCCAGAAGCTTCCGGCGGGGGCCCCGTACGCAGTATTTT - TRBJ2-3 - TRBV5-3
CAISPGLQETQYF TGTGCCATCAGCCCCGGACTTCAAGAGACCCAGTACTTC - TRBJ2-5 - TRBV10-3
CASSLDSGGQETQYF TGCGCCAGCAGCTTGGATAGCGGGGGGCAAGAGACCCAGTACTTC TRBD2 TRBJ2-5 - TRBV5-1
CASSPVTSPETQYF TGTGCCAGCTCACCGGTAACTAGTCCGGAGACCCAGTACTTC - TRBJ2-5 - TRBV18
CASSLAGQDEQFF TGTGCCAGCAGCTTAGCGGGGCAGGATGAGCAGTTCTTC - TRBJ2-1 - TRBV7-9
CASSLQGAFGNNEQFF TGTGCCAGCAGCCTACAGGGGGCTTTTGGTAACAATGAGCAGTTCTTC TRBD1 TRBJ2-1 - TRBV7-3
CSVDRGQGPETQYF TGCAGCGTTGACAGGGGGCAGGGTCCAGAGACCCAGTACTTC TRBD1 TRBJ2-5 - TRBV29-1
CSVVGDSKNIQYF TGCAGCGTTGTGGGGGACAGCAAAAACATTCAGTACTTC TRBD1 TRBJ2-4 - TRBV29-1
CASSLELLANTGELFF TGCGCCAGCAGCTTGGAACTCCTAGCGAACACCGGGGAGCTGTTTTTT - TRBJ2-2 once TRBV5-1